What follows describes a single T cell receptor beta chain. Its antigen is not known. This specimen comes from a study of beta chain features in type 1 diabetes. With 0 bases removed from V and 2 bases from J, the gap between germline ends came to 11 bases. Germline CDR1 LNHNV, CDR2 YYDKDF (reference sequence). The CDR3 is made up of 15 amino acids. Reverse transcription of all isolated RNA meant that expressed TCRB transcripts were sequenced. Here immunoSEQ multiplex PCR was the method, and the copy in TCRdb shows in-frame clones only, minus some. The sample has roughly 300,000 clones, roughly 8% seen once. A CD45RO/CCR7/CD25/CD127/CD95/CD27 panel sorted naive, central memory, regulatory and stem cell-like memory CD4+ cells. Purities over 98% were achieved in all sorted populations. Study-wide results and caveats: Within the patient group, naive, central memory and Treg TCRB repertoires appeared more similar to each other than within healthy donors. Whatever favoring of shorter templates PCR might show would apply equally to patients and controls.

Sequencing was done on a sample of central memory CD4+ T cells from blood. The rearrangement joins TRBV15 to TRBJ2-7, with a tentative D call TRBD1 (6 bases). The receptor was derived from a woman aged 18-30 years in good health. CDR3 sequence: CATSRDHRVPYEQYF. In DNA form, the CDR3 reads TGTGCCACCAGCAGAGATCACAGGGTACCCTACGAGCAGTACTTC.